This passage covers 25 T cell receptor beta chains from one sample sequenced in a study of cytomegalovirus exposure and HLA in healthy donors. 13 Jbeta primers and 60 Vbeta primers were used for the PCR. The repertoire was sequenced with immunoSEQ multiplex PCR; TCRdb's copy has only in-frame clones and lacks some. The sample lists approximately 200,000 clones; around 77% were seen once. Sequenced material: PBMCs. Receptors were obtained from a man aged 25 to 40 in good health and CMV-seronegative.

The chain uses TRBV5-1 and TRBJ2-6; D may be TRBD2 (5 bases). The CDR3 length is 15 residues. CDR1 and CDR2 from the germline V gene are SGHRS and YFSETQ. Trimming removed 10 bases at V and 2 bases at J, with 16 bases between. In DNA, the CDR3 is TGCGCCTGCCGGGGAAGTGGGGCTGGGGCCAACGTCCTGACTTTC. The encoded protein is CACRGSGAGANVLTF. Full variable domain (outside the CDR3, taken from reference TRBV5-1 and TRBJ2-6): KAGVTQTPRYLIKTRGQQVTLSCSPISGHRSVSWYQQTPGQGLQFLFEYFSETQRNKGNFPGRFSGRQFSNSRSEMNVSTLELGDSALYLCACRGSGAGANVLTFGAGSRLTVL.

The chain employs TRBV5-6 and TRBJ2-5; maybe TRBD1 (6 bases). V was cut by 5 bases and J by 5 bases, with 13 bases left in between. The length of the CDR3 is 13 residues. Germline-derived CDR1 and CDR2 are SGHDT and YYEEEE. CDR3: CASSETGRETQYF. CDR3 DNA: TGTGCCAGCAGTGAGACAGGCCGGGAGACCCAGTACTTC.

The chain combines TRBV2 with TRBJ1-2; D is ambiguous. The CDR3 totals 11 residues. Germline CDR1 and CDR2: SNHLY and FYNNEI. V lost 11 bases, J lost 4 bases, and 11 bases lay in between. The CDR3 DNA sequence: TGTGCCTGTGCGCGTGCCTATGGCTACACCTTC. Amino acid sequence: CACARAYGYTF.

This clone has just one count. This chain links TRBV11-2 with TRBJ2-1; D perhaps matches TRBD2 (6 bases). V was trimmed by 5 bases and J by 1 base, leaving 15 bases between them. This CDR3 contains 16 residues. Germline CDR1 and CDR2: SGHAT and FQNNGV. CDR3 protein: CASSVSTGLSYNEQFF. In DNA, the CDR3 is TGTGCCAGCAGCGTATCAACCGGACTATCCTACAATGAGCAGTTCTTC.

V usage is TRBV7-9 and J usage is TRBJ2-3, with unresolved D. Germline V gene data show CDR1 as SEHNR and CDR2 as FQNEAQ (reference sequence). The CDR3 has 15 residues. V lost 1 base and J 3 bases, leaving 11 bases between the germline ends. CDR3 DNA sequence: TGTGCCAGCAGCTTAGTCGGCCCCGGGACAGATACGCAGTATTTT. Protein product: CASSLVGPGTDTQYF.

The V gene is TRBV7-3, the J gene TRBJ1-2; weak D call: TRBD1 (6 bases). The CDR3 is 17 residues long. Trimming took 2 bases from V and 0 from J, leaving 16 bases between them. CDR1 SGHTA and CDR2 FQGTGA come from the germline V gene. Written as DNA, the CDR3 is TGTGCCAGCAGCTTAGGACAGAGATATCGCACTAACTATGGCTACACCTTC. This translates into CASSLGQRYRTNYGYTF.

The chain recombines TRBV5-4 with TRBJ2-7; D is unresolved. The CDR3 sequence is 15 residues long. With 1 base removed from V and 0 bases from J, the gap between germline ends came to 11 bases. CDR1 is SGHNT, CDR2 YYREEE, per germline (reference sequence). The CDR3 DNA is TGTGCCAGCAGCTTGAGAGGATCTAGCTCCTACGAGCAGTACTTC. Translating gives CASSLRGSSSYEQYF.

This clone showed up just a few times. V and J are TRBV9 and TRBJ2-3; a possible D gene is TRBD1 (6 bases). The V end was cut by 4 bases, the J end by 1 base, with 16 bases between. CDR3 length: 16 amino acids. CDR1 is SGDLS and CDR2 is YYNGEE in the germline V gene. The chain's CDR3 is CASSHPRDMGTDTQYF. CDR3 sequence (DNA): TGTGCCAGCAGCCACCCCCGGGACATGGGCACAGATACGCAGTATTTT.

The chain joins TRBV7-3 to TRBJ2-7; D possibly corresponds to TRBD2 (5 bases). Trimming cost V 5 bases and J 3 bases, with 17 bases left between them. There are 15 residues in the CDR3. From germline, CDR1 is SGHTA and CDR2 FQGTGA. CDR3 in DNA: TGTGCCAGCAGCCAAAAGGCATCTGAGGGCTACGAGCAGTACTTC. It specifies CASSQKASEGYEQYF.

The CDR3 bases are TGTGCCAGCAGCATAGACCTGGGGGCGCCGGGTCAGCCCCAGCATTTT. This encodes CASSIDLGAPGQPQHF. The chain is built from TRBV28 and TRBJ1-5, with D possibly being TRBD1 (6 bases). CDR1 is MDHEN and CDR2 is SYDVKM in the germline V gene. V shed 6 bases and J shed 6 bases, with 21 bases lying between them. This CDR3 region has 16 residues.

V usage is TRBV14 and J usage is TRBJ1-2; a possible D gene is TRBD1 (5 bases). The V gene lost 0 bases and the J gene lost 5 bases, with 13 bases spanning the gap. From germline, CDR1 is SGHDN and CDR2 FVKESK. This CDR3 spans 15 amino acids. In DNA form, the CDR3 reads TGTGCCAGCAGCCAAGATTTGCCAGGGTATTATGGCTACACCTTC. Translation: CASSQDLPGYYGYTF.

CDR3 protein: CAISENAVAGVGNIQYF. Written as DNA, the CDR3 is TGTGCCATCAGTGAGAACGCGGTAGCGGGAGTCGGAAACATTCAGTACTTC. V usage is TRBV10-3 and J usage is TRBJ2-4, with 9 nucleotides matching TRBD2. After removal of 2 bases from V and 6 bases from J, the junction contained 11 bases not matched to a gene. The V gene's germline CDR1 is ENHRY and CDR2 SYGVKD. The CDR3 runs to 17 residues.

The rearrangement uses TRBV4-1 and TRBJ2-5; 10 positions agree with TRBD2. Germline V gene data show CDR1 as MGHRA and CDR2 as YSYEKL. V trimming: 2 bases; J trimming: 4 bases; junction bases outside the gene matches: 10. CDR3 length: 17 amino acids. The CDR3 protein is CASSQQSSGRSSETQYF. CDR3 coding DNA: TGCGCCAGCAGCCAACAATCTAGCGGGAGATCGTCAGAGACCCAGTACTTC.

The chain is built from TRBV19 and TRBJ1-6; no firm D call. The germline V and J ends were trimmed by 1 base and 9 bases, with 7 bases remaining between them. CDR1 and CDR2 from the germline V gene are LNHDA and SQIVND (reference sequence). The CDR3 totals 13 residues. The CDR3 region is CASSIAPVSPLHF. The CDR3 region has the DNA TGTGCCAGTAGTATAGCACCGGTTTCACCCCTCCACTTT.

The gene calls are TRBV7-9 and TRBJ1-1, with 10 bases identical to TRBD1. There are 19 residues in the CDR3. Germline V gene sequence: CDR1 SEHNR, CDR2 FQNEAQ (reference sequence). V shed 6 bases and J 3 bases; nucleotides not matched to a gene: 19. The CDR3 DNA is TGTGCCAGCAGTCGTAAACCGGGACAGGGGAAAGAGTCGTACACTGAAGCTTTCTTT. Its protein product is CASSRKPGQGKESYTEAFF. Combining the CDR3 with reference TRBV7-9 and TRBJ1-1 gives the whole variable domain DTGVSQNPRHKITKRGQNVTFRCDPISEHNRLYWYRQTLGQGPEFLTYFQNEAQLEKSRLLSDRFSAERPKGSFSTLEIQRTEQGDSAMYLCASSRKPGQGKESYTEAFFGQGTRLTVV.

This rearrangement joins TRBV6-6 to TRBJ1-5, with D possibly TRBD1 on 5 matching bases. The CDR3 consists of 14 residues. The ends were cut back, 4 bases at V and 2 bases at J, with 9 bases in the middle. Germline V gene lookup returns CDR1 MNHNY and CDR2 SVGAGI (reference sequence). CDR3 sequence reads: CASSSWGGNQPQHF. CDR3 bases: TGTGCCAGCAGTTCATGGGGCGGCAATCAGCCCCAGCATTTT.

The gene calls are TRBV5-1 and TRBJ1-4; 7 nucleotides line up with TRBD1. V was clipped by 0 bases and J by 4 bases; unmatched bases: 6. Germline loops: CDR1 SGHRS, CDR2 YFSETQ. The CDR3 is 16 amino acids. This CDR3 is CASSLGGQTYNEKLFF. The CDR3 coding sequence is TGCGCCAGCAGCTTGGGGGGACAGACCTATAATGAAAAACTGTTTTTT.

This chain uses TRBV7-9 with TRBJ2-7; 7 nucleotides match TRBD1. The V gene end was trimmed by 1 base and the J gene end by 0 bases; junction bases not matched to a gene: 6. CDR1 is SEHNR, CDR2 FQNEAQ, per germline (reference sequence). The length of the CDR3 is 16 residues. The CDR3 nucleotides are TGTGCCAGCAGCTTAGAAGGGACAGCTAGCTCCTACGAGCAGTACTTC. It specifies CASSLEGTASSYEQYF.

The gene calls are TRBV7-7 and TRBJ2-7; TRBD1 agrees at 7 bases. Germline loops: CDR1 SSHAT, CDR2 FNYEAQ (reference sequence). The CDR3 is 14 residues long. Losses at the gene ends were 5 bases for V and 1 base for J; bases not matched to a gene: 5. This CDR3 reads CASSVNRGSYEQYF. The CDR3 coding sequence is TGTGCCAGCAGCGTAAACAGGGGTTCCTACGAGCAGTACTTC.

The V and J genes are TRBV7-2 and TRBJ2-7; D unclear. V lost 1 base, J lost 5 bases, and 9 bases lay in between. The CDR3 runs 13 residues. CDR1 SGHTA and CDR2 FQGNSA come from the germline V gene. CDR3 sequence: CASSLVSRNEQYF. As DNA, the CDR3 is TGTGCCAGCAGCTTAGTGTCCCGTAACGAGCAGTACTTC.

CDR3 residues: CASSLREGGELFF. The CDR3 DNA reads TGTGCCAGCAGCTTACGAGAGGGCGGGGAGCTGTTTTTT. This chain links TRBV7-3 with TRBJ2-2, with TRBD2 as a possible D gene (5 bases). V dropped 2 bases and J dropped 7 bases, with 8 bases sitting between them. This CDR3 spans 13 amino acids. In germline, CDR1 is SGHTA, CDR2 FQGTGA. The complete variable domain, with remaining parts taken from reference TRBV7-3 and TRBJ2-2, reads GAGVSQTPSNKVTEKGKYVELRCDPISGHTALYWYRQSLGQGPEFLIYFQGTGAADDSGLPNDRFFAVRPEGSVSTLKIQRTERGDSAVYLCASSLREGGELFFGEGSRLTVL.

The gene calls are TRBV11-2 and TRBJ2-5; TRBD1 matches 8 bases. Looked up from germline, CDR1 is SGHAT and CDR2 is FQNNGV. There are 14 residues in the CDR3. J lost 2 bases, V lost 4 bases, and 3 bases had no gene match. Here the CDR3 reads CASSSYRGQETQYF. The CDR3 nucleotides read TGTGCCAGCAGCTCGTACAGGGGGCAAGAGACCCAGTACTTC.

The chain combines TRBV14 with TRBJ1-2; maybe TRBD1 (6 bases). There are 12 residues in the CDR3. Trimming pared 3 bases from V and 6 bases from J, leaving 8 bases between. The germline CDR1 and CDR2 sequences are SGHDN and FVKESK. CDR3 bases: TGTGCCAGCAGCCACGGACAGAATGGCTACACCTTC. Translated: CASSHGQNGYTF.

V gene TRBV29-1 combines with J gene TRBJ1-2; 9 bases line up with TRBD1. Germline CDR1 SQVTM, CDR2 ANQGSEA. V was pared by 4 bases and J by 1 base, with 7 bases of the junction left unmatched. This CDR3 has 15 amino acids. Here the CDR3 DNA reads TGCAGCGTTGGAGCGGGACAGGGATTTAACTATGGCTACACCTTC. As protein: CSVGAGQGFNYGYTF.

In its sample, this clone was seen a few times. The chain carries TRBV5-1 and TRBJ2-1, with TRBD2 identical over 14 bases. The CDR3 length is 18 residues. V shed 1 base and J 0 bases; nucleotides not matched to a gene: 3. The V gene's germline CDR1 is SGHRS and CDR2 YFSETQ. The CDR3 here is CASSLSGTSGSSYNEQFF. The CDR3 bases are TGCGCCAGCAGCTTGAGCGGGACTAGCGGGAGCTCCTACAATGAGCAGTTCTTC. The entire variable domain, with the rest obtained from reference TRBV5-1 and TRBJ2-1, is as follows: KAGVTQTPRYLIKTRGQQVTLSCSPISGHRSVSWYQQTPGQGLQFLFEYFSETQRNKGNFPGRFSGRQFSNSRSEMNVSTLELGDSALYLCASSLSGTSGSSYNEQFFGPGTRLTVL.